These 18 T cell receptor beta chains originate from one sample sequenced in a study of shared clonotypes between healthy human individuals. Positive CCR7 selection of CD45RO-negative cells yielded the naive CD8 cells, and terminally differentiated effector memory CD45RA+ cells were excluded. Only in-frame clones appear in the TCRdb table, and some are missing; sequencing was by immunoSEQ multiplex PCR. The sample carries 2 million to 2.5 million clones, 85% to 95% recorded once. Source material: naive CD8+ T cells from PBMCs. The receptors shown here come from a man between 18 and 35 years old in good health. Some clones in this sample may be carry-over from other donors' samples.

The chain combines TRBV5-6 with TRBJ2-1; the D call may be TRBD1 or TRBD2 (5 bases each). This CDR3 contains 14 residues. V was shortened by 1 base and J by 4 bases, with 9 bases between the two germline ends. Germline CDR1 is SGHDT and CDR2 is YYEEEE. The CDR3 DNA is TGTGCCAGCAGCTTGCGGGACGGATACAATGAGCAGTTCTTC. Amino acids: CASSLRDGYNEQFF.

In nucleotides, the CDR3 is TGTGCCAGCAGCCGAGACAGGGACACTGAAGCTTTCTTT. It codes for CASSRDRDTEAFF. This sequence joins TRBV11-3 and TRBJ1-1; TRBD1 agrees at 7 bases. With V trimmed by 5 bases and J by 3 bases, 3 bases remained unmatched. Germline lookup yields CDR1 SGHNT and CDR2 YENEEA. This CDR3 region has 13 residues. Full variable domain (rest looked up from reference TRBV11-3 and TRBJ1-1): EAGVVQSPRYKIIEKKQPVAFWCNPISGHNTLYWYLQNLGQGPELLIRYENEEAVDDSQLPKDRFSAERLKGVDSTLKIQPAELGDSAVYLCASSRDRDTEAFFGQGTRLTVV.

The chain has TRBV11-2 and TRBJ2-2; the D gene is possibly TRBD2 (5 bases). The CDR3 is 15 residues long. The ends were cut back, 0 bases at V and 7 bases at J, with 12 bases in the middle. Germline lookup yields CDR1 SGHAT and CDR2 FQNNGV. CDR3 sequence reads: CASSLDRTGGGELFF. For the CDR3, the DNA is TGTGCCAGCAGCTTAGACAGAACCGGAGGCGGGGAGCTGTTTTTT.

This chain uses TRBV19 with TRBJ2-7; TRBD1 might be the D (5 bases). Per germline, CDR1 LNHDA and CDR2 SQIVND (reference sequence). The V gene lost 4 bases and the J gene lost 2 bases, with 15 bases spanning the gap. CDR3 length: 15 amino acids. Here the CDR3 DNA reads TGTGCCAGTAGTACCCGGGCAGGGATCGCCTACGAGCAGTACTTC. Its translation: CASSTRAGIAYEQYF. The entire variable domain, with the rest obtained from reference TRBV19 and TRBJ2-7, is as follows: DGGITQSPKYLFRKEGQNVTLSCEQNLNHDAMYWYRQDPGQGLRLIYYSQIVNDFQKGDIAEGYSVSREKKESFPLTVTSAQKNPTAFYLCASSTRAGIAYEQYFGPGTRLTVT.

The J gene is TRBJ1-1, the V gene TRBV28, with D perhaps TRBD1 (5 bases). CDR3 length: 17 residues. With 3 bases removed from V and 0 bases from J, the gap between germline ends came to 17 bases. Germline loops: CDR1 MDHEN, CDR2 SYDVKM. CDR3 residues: CASSFNRRGTLNTEAFF. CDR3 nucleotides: TGTGCCAGCAGTTTTAATCGGCGGGGGACTCTGAACACTGAAGCTTTCTTT.

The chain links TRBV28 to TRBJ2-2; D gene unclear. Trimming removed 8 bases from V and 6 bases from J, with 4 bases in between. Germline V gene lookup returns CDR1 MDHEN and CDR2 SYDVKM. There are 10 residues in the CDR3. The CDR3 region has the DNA TGTGCCAGCCCTTCCGGGGAGCTGTTTTTT. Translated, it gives CASPSGELFF.

The DNA for the CDR3 is TGTGCCAGCAGTAGGGGGATTCGGTCCTACGAGCAGTACTTC. Translated, it gives CASSRGIRSYEQYF. The rearrangement joins TRBV27 to TRBJ2-7; perhaps TRBD1 as D (6 bases). Germline values: CDR1 MNHEY, CDR2 SMNVEV (reference sequence). Trimming shortened V by 5 bases and J by 1 base, and 12 bases separated the two germline ends. This CDR3 region has 14 residues.

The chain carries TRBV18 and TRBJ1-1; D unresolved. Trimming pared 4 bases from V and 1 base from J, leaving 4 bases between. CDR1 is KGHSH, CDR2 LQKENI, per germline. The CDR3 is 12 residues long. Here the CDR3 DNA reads TGTGCCAGCTCACATGAGAACACTGAAGCTTTCTTT. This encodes CASSHENTEAFF.

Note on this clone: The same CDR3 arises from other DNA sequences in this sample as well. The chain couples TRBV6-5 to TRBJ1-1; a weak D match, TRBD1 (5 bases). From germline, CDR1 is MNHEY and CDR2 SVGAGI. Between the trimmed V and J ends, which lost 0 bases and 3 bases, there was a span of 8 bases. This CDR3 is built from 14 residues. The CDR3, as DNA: TGTGCCAGCAGTTACTCGTGGGGGGACACTGAAGCTTTCTTT. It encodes CASSYSWGDTEAFF.

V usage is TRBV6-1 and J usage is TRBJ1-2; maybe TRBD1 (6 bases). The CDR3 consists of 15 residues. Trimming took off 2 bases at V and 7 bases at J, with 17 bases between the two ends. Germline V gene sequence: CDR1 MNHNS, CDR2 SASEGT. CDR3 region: CASSERGAGAGGYTF. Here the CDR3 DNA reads TGTGCCAGCAGTGAAAGAGGCGCGGGGGCGGGTGGCTACACCTTC.

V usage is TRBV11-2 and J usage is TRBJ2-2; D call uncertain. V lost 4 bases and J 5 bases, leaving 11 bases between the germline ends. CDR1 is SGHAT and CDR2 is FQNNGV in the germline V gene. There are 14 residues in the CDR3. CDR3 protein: CASSSITRTGELFF. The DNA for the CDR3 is TGTGCCAGCAGCTCTATAACGAGGACCGGGGAGCTGTTTTTT. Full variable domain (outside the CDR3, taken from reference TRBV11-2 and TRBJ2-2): EAGVAQSPRYKIIEKRQSVAFWCNPISGHATLYWYQQILGQGPKLLIQFQNNGVVDDSQLPKDRFSAERLKGVDSTLKIQPAKLEDSAVYLCASSSITRTGELFFGEGSRLTVL.

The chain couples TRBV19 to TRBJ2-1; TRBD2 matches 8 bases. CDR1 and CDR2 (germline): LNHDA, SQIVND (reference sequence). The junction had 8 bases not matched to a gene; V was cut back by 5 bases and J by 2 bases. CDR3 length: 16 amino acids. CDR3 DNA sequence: TGTGCCAGTAGTGTCCCGGGACTAGGCGCCTACAATGAGCAGTTCTTC. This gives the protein CASSVPGLGAYNEQFF.

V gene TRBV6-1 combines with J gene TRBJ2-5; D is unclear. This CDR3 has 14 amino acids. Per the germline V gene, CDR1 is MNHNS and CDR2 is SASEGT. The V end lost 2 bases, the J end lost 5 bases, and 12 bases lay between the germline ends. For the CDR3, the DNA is TGTGCCAGCAGTGAAATTGGCCCTGGGGAGACCCAGTACTTC. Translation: CASSEIGPGETQYF.

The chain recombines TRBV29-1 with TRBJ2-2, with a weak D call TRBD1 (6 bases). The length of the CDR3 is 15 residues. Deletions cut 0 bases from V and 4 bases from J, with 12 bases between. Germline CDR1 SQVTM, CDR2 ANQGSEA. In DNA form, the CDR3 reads TGCAGCGTTGAAGAACAGGGATACGCCACCGGGGAGCTGTTTTTT. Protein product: CSVEEQGYATGELFF.

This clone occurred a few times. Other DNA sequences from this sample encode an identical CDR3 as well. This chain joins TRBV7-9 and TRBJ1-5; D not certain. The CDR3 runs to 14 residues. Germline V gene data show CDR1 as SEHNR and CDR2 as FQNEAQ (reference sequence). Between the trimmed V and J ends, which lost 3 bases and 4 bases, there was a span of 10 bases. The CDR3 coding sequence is TGTGCCAGCAGCTTTGGGCAGTCGAATCAGCCCCAGCATTTT. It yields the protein CASSFGQSNQPQHF.

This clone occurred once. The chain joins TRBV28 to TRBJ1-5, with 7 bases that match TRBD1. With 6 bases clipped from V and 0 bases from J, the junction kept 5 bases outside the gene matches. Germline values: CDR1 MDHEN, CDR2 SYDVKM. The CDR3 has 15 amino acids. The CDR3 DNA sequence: TGTGCCAGCAGAAAAACAGGGGTTAGCAATCAGCCCCAGCATTTT. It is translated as CASRKTGVSNQPQHF.

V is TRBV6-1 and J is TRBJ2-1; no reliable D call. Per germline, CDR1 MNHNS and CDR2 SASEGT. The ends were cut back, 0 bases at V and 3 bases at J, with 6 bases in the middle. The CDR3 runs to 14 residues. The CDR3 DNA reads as TGTGCCAGCAGTGAAGCGGGGTACTACAATGAGCAGTTCTTC. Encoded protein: CASSEAGYYNEQFF.

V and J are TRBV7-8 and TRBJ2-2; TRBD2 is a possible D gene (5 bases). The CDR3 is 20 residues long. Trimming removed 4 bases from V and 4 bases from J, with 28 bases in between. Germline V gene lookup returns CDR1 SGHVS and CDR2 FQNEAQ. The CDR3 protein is CASSSSVMPQASRGTGELFF. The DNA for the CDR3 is TGTGCCAGCAGCTCCAGTGTTATGCCCCAAGCCTCCCGGGGCACCGGGGAGCTGTTTTTT.